These 32 T cell receptor beta chains were all obtained from the same sample, sequenced in a study of Ad26.COV2.S vaccination and SARS-CoV-2 variants. Assay used: immunoSEQ multiplex PCR; TCRdb lists only in-frame clones, some missing. Here the sample spans hundreds of thousands of clones, approximately 85% being singletons. Indicated treatment: roughly 19 received Ad26.COV2.S at low or high dose, single or two shots; five or six received placebo; per-sample allocation not given. The study sampled participants on day 63 after the first vaccine or placebo injection. The material was peripheral blood, obtained in a trial of Ad26.COV2.S vaccine versus placebo. These receptors all come from a person aged 18-60 years who received the Ad26.COV2.S COVID-19 vaccine or a placebo.

This chain joins TRBV19 and TRBJ2-4; D might be TRBD2 (6 bases). The CDR3 contains 13 residues. CDR1 is LNHDA and CDR2 is SQIVND in the germline V gene (reference sequence). Between the trimmed V and J ends, which lost 3 bases and 8 bases, there was a span of 11 bases. The CDR3 bases are TGTGCCAGTAGTATGGACGGGGAGGACATTCAGTACTTC. Translation: CASSMDGEDIQYF.

The rearrangement links TRBV9 to TRBJ2-1; D not resolved. The CDR3 extends over 15 amino acids. The V and J ends lost 0 bases and 11 bases respectively, with 18 bases between them. Germline V gives CDR1 SGDLS, CDR2 YYNGEE. The CDR3 DNA reads TGTGCCAGCAGCGTAGTTGATTGGAGTCCTGATCAGCAGTTCTTC. Translation: CASSVVDWSPDQQFF.

Concerning this clone: In the same sample, other DNA sequences code for this CDR3. This chain joins TRBV28 and TRBJ1-4; tentatively, D is TRBD1 (6 bases). This CDR3 comprises 14 residues. CDR1 MDHEN and CDR2 SYDVKM come from the germline V gene. V was shortened by 2 bases and J by 7 bases, with 11 bases between the two germline ends. This CDR3 is CASSLGGAGEKLFF. The CDR3 bases are TGTGCCAGCAGTTTAGGGGGGGCGGGTGAAAAACTGTTTTTT.

This clone was seen a few times. This rearrangement joins TRBV19 to TRBJ2-7; 7 bases fit TRBD1. J was trimmed by 1 base and V by 6 bases; bases with no gene match: 9. This CDR3 contains 15 residues. CDR1 is LNHDA and CDR2 is SQIVND in the germline V gene (reference sequence). CDR3 region: CASRLQGSASYEQYF. DNA for the CDR3: TGTGCCAGTAGGTTACAGGGGTCAGCTTCCTACGAGCAGTACTTC.

The chain is built from TRBV7-2 and TRBJ2-5; 8 nucleotides match TRBD2. J gave up 2 bases and V 6 bases, and 5 bases lay outside the gene matches. This CDR3 is 14 amino acids long. CDR1 is SGHTA and CDR2 is FQGNSA in the germline V gene. The DNA of the CDR3 is TGTGCCAGCAGTATTAGCGGGGCTCAAGAGACCCAGTACTTC. Protein product: CASSISGAQETQYF.

The genes are TRBV5-1 and TRBJ1-3; D possibly corresponds to TRBD1 (5 bases). The V gene lost 0 bases and the J gene lost 6 bases, with 13 bases spanning the gap. CDR3 length: 15 residues. Germline CDR1 is SGHRS and CDR2 is YFSETQ. Here the CDR3 DNA reads TGCGCCAGCAGCTTGGCCCCAGGGATGGAAAACACCATATATTTT. Translating it yields CASSLAPGMENTIYF.

The chain employs TRBV18 and TRBJ1-4, with D perhaps matching TRBD1 (6 bases). The CDR3 consists of 16 residues. Deletions cut 0 bases from V and 8 bases from J, with 16 bases between. Germline values: CDR1 KGHSH, CDR2 LQKENI. DNA of the CDR3: TGTGCCAGCTCACCACCGTCAGACAGGACACCCGAAAAACTGTTTTTT. It codes for CASSPPSDRTPEKLFF.

This chain uses TRBV25-1 with TRBJ2-1; D perhaps matches TRBD2 (6 bases). Trimming stripped 0 bases from V and 7 bases from J, with 13 bases between. There are 15 residues in the CDR3. Germline-derived CDR1 and CDR2 are MGHDK and SYGVNS. Here the CDR3 reads CASSEYLYGGNEQFF. The CDR3 bases are TGTGCCAGCAGTGAATATCTGTACGGGGGAAATGAGCAGTTCTTC.

The chain links TRBV18 to TRBJ1-2; no reliable D call. Germline V lookup: CDR1 KGHSH, CDR2 LQKENI. V lost 0 bases and J 0 bases, leaving 2 bases between the germline ends. There are 13 residues in the CDR3. Here the CDR3 reads CASSPPTNYGYTF. CDR3 bases: TGTGCCAGCTCACCACCGACTAACTATGGCTACACCTTC.

The V gene is TRBV7-9, the J gene TRBJ2-5; either TRBD1 or TRBD2 may fit D (5 bases each). This CDR3 has 14 residues. V lost 4 bases and J lost 1, with 10 bases in between. CDR1 is SEHNR and CDR2 is FQNEAQ in the germline V gene (reference sequence). This chain's CDR3 is CASSSSGTQETQYF. As DNA, the CDR3 is TGTGCCAGCAGCTCGTCCGGGACCCAAGAGACCCAGTACTTC.

The chain uses TRBV7-6 and TRBJ1-2, with D unclear. Germline assignment: CDR1 SGHVS and CDR2 FNYEAQ. This CDR3 has 16 residues. Trimming shortened V by 8 bases and J by 0 bases, and 19 bases separated the two germline ends. CDR3 coding DNA: TGTGCCAGCTCCCGGGGAGGTTTTCGAACTAACTATGGCTACACCTTC. This translates into CASSRGGFRTNYGYTF.

The genes are TRBV7-2 and TRBJ1-4; no reliable D call. V was trimmed by 1 base and J by 5 bases, leaving 5 bases between them. The germline V gene has CDR1 SGHTA and CDR2 FQGNSA. This CDR3 contains 13 residues. CDR3 residues: CASSLVYNEKLFF. The CDR3 DNA reads TGTGCCAGCAGCTTAGTCTACAATGAAAAACTGTTTTTT.

The chain combines TRBV12-3 or TRBV12-4 with TRBJ1-2, with unresolved D. The V and J ends lost 3 bases and 4 bases respectively, with 6 bases between them. The CDR3 runs 12 residues. The CDR3 DNA follows: TGTGCCAGCAGTTTGCAGCCCTATGGCTACACCTTC. Translating it yields CASSLQPYGYTF.

This clone was counted between two and nine times. The genes are TRBV4-3 and TRBJ1-5, with D unresolved. The CDR3 is made up of 13 amino acids. Germline CDR1 LGHNA, CDR2 YSLEER. V lost 0 bases and J 6 bases, leaving 6 bases between the germline ends. The CDR3 nucleotides are TGCGCCAGCAGCCAAGATTGGGGTCAGCCCCAGCATTTT. Protein: CASSQDWGQPQHF.

The V and J genes are TRBV7-9 and TRBJ2-1; D is perhaps TRBD2 (5 bases). Germline lookup yields CDR1 SEHNR and CDR2 FQNEAQ (reference sequence). With 5 bases removed from V and 0 bases from J, the gap between germline ends came to 20 bases. The CDR3 spans 18 residues. In nucleotides, the CDR3 is TGTGCCAGCAGCACAAAGCGGCGCGGGCTTAGCTCCTACAATGAGCAGTTCTTC. Translated, it gives CASSTKRRGLSSYNEQFF.

The CDR3: CASSRVTDSTDTQYF. CDR3 sequence (DNA): TGTGCCAGTAGTAGGGTAACCGATAGCACAGATACGCAGTATTTT. This chain links TRBV19 with TRBJ2-3; the D is unclear. Germline V lookup: CDR1 LNHDA, CDR2 SQIVND (reference sequence). V lost 4 bases and J 0 bases, leaving 11 bases between the germline ends. The CDR3 loop spans 15 amino acids.

This clone has just one count. The J gene is TRBJ2-3, the V gene TRBV6-1; a weak D match, TRBD2 (6 bases). V shed 2 bases and J shed 5 bases, with 17 bases lying between them. Germline V gene sequence: CDR1 MNHNS, CDR2 SASEGT. This CDR3 region has 16 residues. The CDR3 sequence is CASSELPGESVDTQYF. CDR3 DNA: TGTGCCAGCAGTGAACTTCCGGGAGAGAGTGTAGATACGCAGTATTTT.

In regard to this clone: The junction does not match germline at one end; this may be a read error. V gene TRBV5-1 combines with J gene TRBJ2-1; D might be TRBD2 (7 bases). Germline assignment: CDR1 SGHRS and CDR2 YFSETQ. The CDR3 runs to 14 residues. The CDR3 nucleotides are TGCGCCCGCAGGGTGGGGGGGCCTAGGGATGAGCAGTTCTTC. Amino acid sequence: CARRVGGPRDEQFF.

The chain employs TRBV6-5 and TRBJ2-7, with D hard to call. In germline, CDR1 is MNHEY, CDR2 SVGAGI. The CDR3 has 12 residues. V lost 10 bases to trimming and J lost 2 bases, with 12 bases between them. The CDR3 DNA reads as TGTGCCACCGTGGGGTTAACCTACGAGCAGTACTTC. Its translation: CATVGLTYEQYF.

V and J are TRBV12-3 or TRBV12-4 and TRBJ2-7; no reliable D call. The ends were cut back, 3 bases at V and 5 bases at J, with 8 bases in the middle. This CDR3 has 12 residues. The CDR3 here is CASSFRPHEQYF. The CDR3 bases are TGTGCCAGCAGTTTTCGCCCCCACGAGCAGTACTTC.

The gene calls are TRBV6-5 and TRBJ1-1; the match to TRBD1 covers 7 bases. V shed 1 base and J 2 bases; nucleotides not matched to a gene: 1. CDR3 length: 14 amino acids. Germline CDR1 reads MNHEY; CDR2 reads SVGAGI. CDR3 in amino acids: CASSYYRGNTEAFF. The CDR3 nucleotides are TGTGCCAGCAGTTACTACAGGGGCAACACTGAAGCTTTCTTT.

This chain connects TRBV5-5 to TRBJ1-1; 9 nucleotides align to TRBD1. Germline-derived CDR1 and CDR2 are SGHKS and YYEKEE (reference sequence). The trim removed 4 bases at V and 4 bases at J, leaving 5 bases unmatched. This CDR3 spans 14 amino acids. The CDR3 region is CASSIQGALTEAFF. For the CDR3, the DNA is TGTGCCAGCAGCATACAGGGGGCCCTCACTGAAGCTTTCTTT.

This clone was detected only a few times. The rearrangement joins TRBV25-1 to TRBJ1-4; TRBD1 matches 10 bases. In germline, CDR1 is MGHDK, CDR2 SYGVNS. Losses at the gene ends were 1 base for V and 8 bases for J; bases not matched to a gene: 10. This CDR3 is 17 amino acids long. CDR3 sequence: CASSEWEGGTGEEKLFF. The DNA for the CDR3 is TGTGCCAGCAGTGAATGGGAGGGAGGGACAGGGGAGGAAAAACTGTTTTTT.

V is TRBV4-3 and J is TRBJ2-1; D call uncertain. The V gene's germline CDR1 is LGHNA and CDR2 YSLEER. The CDR3 totals 13 residues. V lost 0 bases and J lost 12, with 12 bases in between. CDR3 nucleotide sequence: TGCGCCAGCAGCCAAGATGGTTCGCTGATGCAGTTCTTC. It yields the protein CASSQDGSLMQFF.

This sequence joins TRBV4-3 and TRBJ2-7; unclear D gene. Germline V gene sequence: CDR1 LGHNA, CDR2 YSLEER. This CDR3 region has 15 residues. With 1 base removed from V and 3 bases from J, the gap between germline ends came to 13 bases. The CDR3 sequence: CASSQVWASHYEQYF. CDR3 coding DNA: TGCGCCAGCAGCCAAGTGTGGGCAAGCCACTACGAGCAGTACTTC.

This chain links TRBV6-5 with TRBJ2-7, with D hard to call. V was pared by 2 bases and J by 2 bases, with 13 bases between. Germline V gene lookup returns CDR1 MNHEY and CDR2 SVGAGI. CDR3 size: 15 residues. CDR3 nucleotides: TGTGCCAGCAGTTACGACACACCGGACGCCTACGAGCAGTACTTC. Translating gives CASSYDTPDAYEQYF.

Here the CDR3 DNA reads TGCGCCAGCAGCTTGGGTCAGGGAGTAGATACGCAGTATTTT. This encodes CASSLGQGVDTQYF. V is TRBV5-1 and J is TRBJ2-3, with D possibly called TRBD1 or TRBD2 (5 bases each). V was cut by 0 bases and J by 5 bases, with 10 bases left in between. CDR3 length: 14 amino acids. The germline gives CDR1 SGHRS, CDR2 YFSETQ.

This chain joins TRBV28 and TRBJ2-1; 8 bases agree with TRBD2. Germline lookup yields CDR1 MDHEN and CDR2 SYDVKM. Trimming at V came to 4 bases and at J to 4 bases, leaving 3 bases not matched to a gene. The CDR3 sequence is 14 residues long. The CDR3 region is CASSWGLVYNEQFF. The CDR3 DNA reads as TGTGCCAGCAGTTGGGGACTAGTATACAATGAGCAGTTCTTC.

There are a few counts of this clone. The rearrangement joins TRBV7-9 to TRBJ2-3; weak D call: TRBD2 (6 bases). The CDR3 runs to 19 residues. The V end was cut by 3 bases, the J end by 2 bases, with 24 bases between. In germline, CDR1 is SEHNR, CDR2 FQNEAQ (reference sequence). CDR3 region: CASSFVRGGALRDTDTQYF. The DNA of the CDR3 is TGTGCCAGCAGCTTCGTGAGGGGCGGGGCCTTACGGGACACAGATACGCAGTATTTT.

This chain links TRBV7-2 with TRBJ1-2, with D tentatively TRBD1 (5 bases). Germline V gives CDR1 SGHTA, CDR2 FQGNSA. V lost 5 bases and J lost 4, with 17 bases in between. The CDR3 extends over 15 amino acids. In DNA form, the CDR3 reads TGTGCCAGCAGCCTCTCCCAGGGACTGAGCTATGGCTACACCTTC. This sequence encodes CASSLSQGLSYGYTF. Full variable domain (missing parts from reference TRBV7-2 and TRBJ1-2): GAGVSQSPSNKVTEKGKDVELRCDPISGHTALYWYRQSLGQGLEFLIYFQGNSAPDKSGLPSDRFSAERTGGSVSTLTIQRTQQEDSAVYLCASSLSQGLSYGYTFGSGTRLTVV.

The chain links TRBV23-1 to TRBJ1-3, with D tentatively TRBD1 (6 bases). TRBV23-1 is an ORF, with its function uncertain. The V gene lost 6 bases and the J gene lost 4 bases, with 19 bases spanning the gap. The CDR3 is 16 amino acids. CDR3 region: CASRFNRELYGNTIYF. CDR3 DNA sequence: TGCGCCAGCAGGTTTAACAGGGAATTATACGGAAACACCATATATTTT.

The chain links TRBV2 to TRBJ2-7; TRBD1 matches at 7 bases. Germline values: CDR1 SNHLY, CDR2 FYNNEI. The CDR3 has 13 residues. The junction had 5 bases not matched to a gene; V was cut back by 6 bases and J by 3 bases. For the CDR3, the DNA is TGTGCCAGCAGGAGGGACAGTGGCTACGAGCAGTACTTC. As protein: CASRRDSGYEQYF.